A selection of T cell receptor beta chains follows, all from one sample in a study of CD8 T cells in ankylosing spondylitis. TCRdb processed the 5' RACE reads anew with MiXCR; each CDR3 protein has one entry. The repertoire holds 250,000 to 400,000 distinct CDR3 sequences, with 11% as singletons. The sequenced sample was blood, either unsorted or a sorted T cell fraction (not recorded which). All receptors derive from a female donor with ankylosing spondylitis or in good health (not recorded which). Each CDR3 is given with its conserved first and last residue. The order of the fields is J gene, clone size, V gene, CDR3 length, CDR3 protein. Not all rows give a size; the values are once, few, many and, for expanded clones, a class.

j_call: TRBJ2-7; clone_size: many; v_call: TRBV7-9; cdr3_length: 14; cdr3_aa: CASSLGGSKNEQYF
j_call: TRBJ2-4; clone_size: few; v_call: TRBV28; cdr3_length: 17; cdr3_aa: CASSPPMGRAAKNIQYF
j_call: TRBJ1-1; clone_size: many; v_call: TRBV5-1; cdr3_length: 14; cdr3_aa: CASRPGTGGTEAFF
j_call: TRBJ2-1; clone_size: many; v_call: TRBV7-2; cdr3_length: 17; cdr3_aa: CASSPNLLAGPYNEQFF
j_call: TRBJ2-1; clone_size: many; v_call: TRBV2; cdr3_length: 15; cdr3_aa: CASSLGQWAHNEQFF
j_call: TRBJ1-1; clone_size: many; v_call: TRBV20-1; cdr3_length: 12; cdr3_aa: CSARGEPGEAFF
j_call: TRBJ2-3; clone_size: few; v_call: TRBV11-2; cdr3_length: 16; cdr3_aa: CASRLAGGSLSDTQYF
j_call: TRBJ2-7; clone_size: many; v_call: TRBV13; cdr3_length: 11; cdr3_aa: CASSFSTEQYF
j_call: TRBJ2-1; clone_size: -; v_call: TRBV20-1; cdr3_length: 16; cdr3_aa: CSALESSTYSYNEQFF
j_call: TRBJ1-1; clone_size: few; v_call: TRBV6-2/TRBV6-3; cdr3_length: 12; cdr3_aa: CASSYPGSEAFF
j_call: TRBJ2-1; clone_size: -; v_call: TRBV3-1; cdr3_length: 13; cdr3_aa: CASSPPAGDEQFF
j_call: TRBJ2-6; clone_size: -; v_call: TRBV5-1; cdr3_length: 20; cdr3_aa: CASSLPQNRDLGVGANVLTF
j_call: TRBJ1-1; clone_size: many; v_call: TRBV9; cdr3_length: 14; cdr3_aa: CASSVETGNTEAFF
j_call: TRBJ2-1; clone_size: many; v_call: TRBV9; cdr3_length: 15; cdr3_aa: CASSQDHGGVDEQFF
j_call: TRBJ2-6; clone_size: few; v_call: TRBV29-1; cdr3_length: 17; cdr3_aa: CSVDPPGAVSGANVLTF
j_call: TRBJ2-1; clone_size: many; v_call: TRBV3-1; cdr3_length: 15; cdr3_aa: CASSPGEPSYNEQFF
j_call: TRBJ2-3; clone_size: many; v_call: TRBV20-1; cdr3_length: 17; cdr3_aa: CSAAIRGLAGNTDTQYF
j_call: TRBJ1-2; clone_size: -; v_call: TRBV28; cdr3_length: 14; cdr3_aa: CASSLLAQNNGYTF
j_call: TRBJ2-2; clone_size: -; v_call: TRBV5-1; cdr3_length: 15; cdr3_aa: CASSRTGANTGELFF
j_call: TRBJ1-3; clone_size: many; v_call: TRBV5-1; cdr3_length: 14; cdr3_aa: CASSLAQGTNTIYF
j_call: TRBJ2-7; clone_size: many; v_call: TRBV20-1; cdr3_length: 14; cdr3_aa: CSAEEDAGGYEQYF
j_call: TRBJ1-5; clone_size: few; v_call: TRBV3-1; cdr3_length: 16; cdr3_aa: CASSQAGTGGNQPQHF
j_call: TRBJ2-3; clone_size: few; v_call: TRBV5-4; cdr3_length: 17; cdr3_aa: CASSLKLAGGSTDTQYF
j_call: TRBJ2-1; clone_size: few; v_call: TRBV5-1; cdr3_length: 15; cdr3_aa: CASSSVSGAPDEQFF
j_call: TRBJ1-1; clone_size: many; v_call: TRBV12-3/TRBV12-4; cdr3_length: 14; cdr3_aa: CASSPTGEVNEAFF
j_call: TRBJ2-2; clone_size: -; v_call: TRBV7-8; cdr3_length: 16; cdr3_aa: CASSLVTVANTGELFF
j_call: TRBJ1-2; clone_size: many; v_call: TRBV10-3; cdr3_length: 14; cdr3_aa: CASDGTGDLYGYTF
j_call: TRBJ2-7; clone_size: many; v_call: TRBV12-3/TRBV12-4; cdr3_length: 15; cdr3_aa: CASSSGTGVSYEQYF
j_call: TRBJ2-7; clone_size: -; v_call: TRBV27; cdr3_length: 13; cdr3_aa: CASSLVGPYEQYF
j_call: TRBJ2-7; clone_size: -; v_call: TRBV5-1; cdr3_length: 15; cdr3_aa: CASSSTGGKTYEQYF
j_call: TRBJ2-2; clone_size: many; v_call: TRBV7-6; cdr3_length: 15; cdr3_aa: CASSLKGQYTGELFF
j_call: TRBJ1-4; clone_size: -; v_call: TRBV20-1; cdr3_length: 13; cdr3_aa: CSAKTGVREKLFF
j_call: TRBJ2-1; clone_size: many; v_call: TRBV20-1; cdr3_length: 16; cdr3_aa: CSARDLGSGTYNEQFF
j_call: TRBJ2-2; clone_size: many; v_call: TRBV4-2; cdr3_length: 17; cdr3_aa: CASSQDSAGSNTGELFF
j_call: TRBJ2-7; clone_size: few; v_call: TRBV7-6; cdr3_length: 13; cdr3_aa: CASSLVRQGEQYF